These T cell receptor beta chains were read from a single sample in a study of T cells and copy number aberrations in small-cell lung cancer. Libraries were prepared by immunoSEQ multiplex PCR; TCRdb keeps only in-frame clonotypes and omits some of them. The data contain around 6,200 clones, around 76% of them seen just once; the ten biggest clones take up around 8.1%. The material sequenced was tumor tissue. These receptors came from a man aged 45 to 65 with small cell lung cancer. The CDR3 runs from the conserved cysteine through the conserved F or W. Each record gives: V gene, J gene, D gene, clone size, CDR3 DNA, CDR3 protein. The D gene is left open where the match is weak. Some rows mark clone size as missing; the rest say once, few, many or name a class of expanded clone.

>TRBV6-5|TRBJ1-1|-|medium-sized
TGTGCCAGCAGCCCTTCCCGGGGGAACACTGAAGCTTTCTTT
CASSPSRGNTEAFF
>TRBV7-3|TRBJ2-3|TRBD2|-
TGTGCCAGCAGCCCTAACGGGGGGGACACAGATACGCAGTATTTT
CASSPNGGDTDTQYF
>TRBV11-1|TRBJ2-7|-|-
TGTGCCAGCAGCCGGGACTTCAACTACGAGCAGTACTTC
CASSRDFNYEQYF
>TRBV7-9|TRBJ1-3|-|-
TGTGCCAGCAGCTTGACCAGGCCAGGGGTAGCTGGAAACACCATATATTTT
CASSLTRPGVAGNTIYF
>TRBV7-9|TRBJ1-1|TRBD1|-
TGTGCCAGCAGCTCCGACAGGGTAGAAGCTTTCTTT
CASSSDRVEAFF
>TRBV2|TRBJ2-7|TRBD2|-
TGTGCCGGCGACCCGGGACTAGGGACCTACGAGCAGTACTTC
CAGDPGLGTYEQYF
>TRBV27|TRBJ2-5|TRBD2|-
TGTGCCAGCAGTTTTAGCGGGAAGGGAGAGACCCAGTACTTC
CASSFSGKGETQYF
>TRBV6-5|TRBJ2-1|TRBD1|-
TGTGCCAGCAGTTACCCGGGACAGGCCAACAATGAGCAGTTCTTC
CASSYPGQANNEQFF
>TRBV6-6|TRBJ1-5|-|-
TGTGCCAGTTCCCCCGGGACTTATAGCAATCAGCCCCAGCATTTT
CASSPGTYSNQPQHF
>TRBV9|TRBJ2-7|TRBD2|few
TGTGCCAGCAGCGTAGGGACTAGCGGGAGGAGCTCCTACGAGCAGTACTTC
CASSVGTSGRSSYEQYF
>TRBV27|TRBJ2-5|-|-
TGTGCCAGCAGTTTCTTCCGGGCAGGTGTGGAGACCCAGTACTTC
CASSFFRAGVETQYF
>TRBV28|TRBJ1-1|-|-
TGTGCCAGCAGTTTAGGGAGGCGGGCTTTCTTT
CASSLGRRAFF
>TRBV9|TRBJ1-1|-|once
TGTGCCAGCAGCGGCTATCTAGGAGGGGGTAACACTGAAGCTTTCTTT
CASSGYLGGGNTEAFF
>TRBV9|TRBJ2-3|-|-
TGTGCCAGCAGCCCCACCACCGCCACAGATACGCAGTATTTT
CASSPTTATDTQYF
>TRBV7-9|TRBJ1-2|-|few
TGTGCCAGCAGCTTAGGGGGGGCCCTCTATGGCTACACCTTC
CASSLGGALYGYTF
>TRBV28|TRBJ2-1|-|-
TGTGCCAGCAGTTTTCGGGTTGGGGGCGCCTACAATGAGCAGTTCTTC
CASSFRVGGAYNEQFF
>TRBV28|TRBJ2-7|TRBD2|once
TGTGCCAGCAGTTTAGGACTAGCGGGGAACTACGAGCAGTACTTC
CASSLGLAGNYEQYF
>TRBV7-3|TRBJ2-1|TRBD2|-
TGTGCCAGCAGCTCGGGACTAGTCGAATACAATGAGCAGTTCTTC
CASSSGLVEYNEQFF
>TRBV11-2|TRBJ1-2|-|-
TGTGCCAGCAGCTTTGGCACAGGAGGGTATGGCTACACCTTC
CASSFGTGGYGYTF
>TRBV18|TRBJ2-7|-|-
TGTGCCAGCTCACCTCTAGGGGACGAGCAGTACTTC
CASSPLGDEQYF
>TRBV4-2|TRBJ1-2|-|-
TGTGCCAGCAGCCAGGACTTCGTAAGGGAGGGCTACACCTTC
CASSQDFVREGYTF